The subject of this entry is one TCR beta chain. Its target antigen remains unknown. Base-call qualities are not available, and no considerably larger clone is one nucleotide away. The record originates from a study of blood T cell repertoires in COVID-19 (dated by TCRdb to 2018 to 2021). About the full investigation: ImmuneRACE Cohort 3 recovered participants were defined by two consecutive negative NP/OP PCR tests, healthcare professional clearance, or symptom resolution. The collaborator samples originated in the United States, Italy and Spain and spanned the acute and convalescent phases of COVID-19. The prospective study material was composed of cDNA or gDNA derived from T cells, B-cell-depleted T cells, or PBMCs. The dataset comprised deeply sampled blood TCRbeta repertoires from subjects exposed to, actively infected with, or recovered from COVID-19. A freely available public database, intended as a resource for researchers studying the immune response to SARS-CoV-2, is where the repertoires were released. The samples were drawn from the first 160 participants of the ongoing ImmuneRACE study and from under 1,500 subjects provided by 6 global collaborators. Sample metadata almost always included a de-identified subject ID, COVID-19 status, age in years and sex. Where HLA class I and class II types were available, the types were taken from metadata supplied by the sample provider, not from assay-based typing. Overall study results and their limits: The amount of clinical and demographic metadata varied by source and participant and was provided uncurated.

Enrolling through a virtual design, the prospective study's participants ranged in age from about 18 to 89 years and lived across around 25 United States geographic areas. In the prospective study, cohorts were assigned on the basis of participant-reported clinical history obtained from a screening survey and a study questionnaire. Mobile phlebotomists in the prospective study collected whole blood, serum and a nasopharyngeal or oropharyngeal swab from every participant. Additional blood draws and questionnaires over an approximately 2-month period could optionally be provided by prospective study participants. Blood samples from the prospective study were shipped frozen or at room temperature prior to DNA extraction. TCRbeta CDR3 regions were amplified from genomic DNA using the immunoSEQ Assay, a bias-controlled multiplex PCR. The authors' pipeline ran thus. The number of nucleated cells in each sample was estimated by amplification of reference gene primers within the assay. Sequence reads were collapsed and filtered to measure the absolute abundance of every unique TCRbeta CDR3 rearrangement. For each sample, productive Simpson clonality was calculated as the square root of Simpson's diversity index across productive rearrangements. TCRdb obtained this table from immuneACCESS and retained in-frame rearrangements with V and J assigned. These tables miss some clones; where compared with another copy, unresolved V genes account for less than half of the shortfall, and the remainder is unexplained. Clonal size and the V and J genes are those of that table, whereas D and trimming came from the DNA. Within this sample are 150,000 to 200,000 clones, with 86% of them counted one time only. The leading ten clones occupy about 22% of the sample.

Source material: PBMCs or T cells enriched from blood (not recorded which). This receptor was taken from a woman in her forties in a cohort exposed to, infected with or recovered from COVID-19 (not recorded which).

The DNA is as follows: TGTGCCAGCAGCACCCGACCGGGCTCTGGAAACACCATATATTTT. The resulting protein is CASSTRPGSGNTIYF. The chain joins TRBV21-1 to TRBJ1-3. TRBV21-1 has pseudogene status. The CDR3 holds 15 amino acids from the cysteine to the phenylalanine. The entry retains the CDR3 DNA only, 45 bases that are in frame from base 1.